This T cell receptor (beta chain) was identified during a study of PD-1 blockade in classical Hodgkin lymphoma (TCRdb year 2020). About the study as a whole: Nivolumab dosing was 3 mg/kg intravenously every 2 weeks, continuing until either disease progression or unacceptable toxicity. A peripheral blood immune signature of response to PD-1 blockade in classical Hodgkin lymphoma was defined using TCR beta sequencing and CyTOF.

The Qiagen DNeasy kit was used to extract genomic DNA from unsorted PBMCs and from the negatively selected CD4+ and CD8+ fractions. TCR beta CDR3 regions were subjected to amplification by immunoSEQ multiplex PCR with primers that anneal to V and J segments. A synthetic immune receptor repertoire was used to minimize amplification bias, and remaining bias was computationally removed after sequencing. Concerning the study's data processing: Repertoire diversity was quantified as the Shannon entropy index using custom Python scripts. Unsorted, CD4+ and CD8+ repertoires were analyzed separately, except for combined analyses in which CD4+ and CD8+ sequences were merged in silico. A clone counted as expanded when the clone's frequency after treatment rose at least 2-fold relative to C1D1, and clones undetected at baseline were given a pseudocount of 0.5. Singleton clones were defined as clones with 0 or 1 copy at C1D1, and non-singleton clones were defined as clones with 2 or more copies. Clones expanded in unsorted samples were labelled as CD4+, CD8+ or unknown by matching protein sequences in sorted samples from the same patient. Diversity changes from C1D1 to C4D1 were tested in paired samples using Wilcoxon tests. Drawn from immuneACCESS, this table holds only the in-frame rearrangements with V and J called that TCRdb kept. Clones are partly lost; checked studies trace under half to an unresolved V gene and leave the rest unexplained. D and trimming were read from the DNA, whereas the V and J calls and clone size are those reported in that table. This sample comprises over 60,000 clones, more than 80% of them detected only once. The ten largest clones capture approximately 10% of the sample.

The cysteine opens and the phenylalanine closes a CDR3 of 19 amino acids. Only the CDR3 region is kept as DNA, spanning 57 bases read in frame from base 1. The germline V gene supplies CDR1 WSHSY and CDR2 SAAADI. Unmatched junction bases come to 19, with V trimmed by 4 bases and J by 6 bases. The full study reports these points: By C4D1, a significant rise was seen in CD4+ TCR diversity but not in CD8+ TCR diversity (p=0.0027 vs p=0.16), and the rise was most apparent among complete responders (p=0.02). Trial patients achieving complete response had baseline diversity similar to newly diagnosed patients, whereas partial responders and progressors had significantly lower diversity. Patients starting nivolumab less than 1 year after ASCT had lower diversity and were excluded from later analyses to avoid confounding by immune reconstitution. The study was limited to a single clinical trial cohort, and causes of repertoire differences, possibly disease activity or prior therapy, remained undefined. Baseline TCR diversity was reported as lower in newly diagnosed patients than in healthy donors, and lower still in relapsed/refractory patients.

Explained via the paper, the time point label denotes: cycle 4 day 1 (C4D1), after more than five weeks of nivolumab. Every trial patient had relapsed following autologous stem cell transplantation, and prior brentuximab vedotin exposure was what differed among cohorts A, B and C. The trial cohort comprised roughly 50 patients with relapsed/refractory classical Hodgkin lymphoma whose best overall responses were complete response, partial response or progressive disease. Single-agent nivolumab was administered to trial patients in the multi-cohort phase II CheckMate 205 trial. An independent review committee assessed best overall response by applying the 2007 International Working Group response criteria. Trial PBMCs were collected just before the start of nivolumab (C1D1) and during therapy at cycle 2 day 1 and cycle 4 day 1. Peripheral blood was collected in 8 mL Vacutainer Cell Preparation Tubes, from which PBMCs were isolated by centrifugation and then cryopreserved.

Details on this clone: Its antigen specificity is not known. No quality values exist for individual bases; no much larger clone is one base distant.

The chain links TRBV10-2 with TRBJ2-2; the junction holds 8 bases that match TRBD2. The sequence came from a human donor with classical Hodgkin lymphoma. Sequencing was performed on peripheral blood mononuclear cells (PBMCs), taken before the fourth cycle of nivolumab. The CDR3 reads CASSGKRGTRLRFPGELFF. The DNA sequence follows: TGCGCCAGCAGTGGGAAGCGGGGGACGAGGTTGCGGTTCCCCGGGGAGCTGTTTTTT.